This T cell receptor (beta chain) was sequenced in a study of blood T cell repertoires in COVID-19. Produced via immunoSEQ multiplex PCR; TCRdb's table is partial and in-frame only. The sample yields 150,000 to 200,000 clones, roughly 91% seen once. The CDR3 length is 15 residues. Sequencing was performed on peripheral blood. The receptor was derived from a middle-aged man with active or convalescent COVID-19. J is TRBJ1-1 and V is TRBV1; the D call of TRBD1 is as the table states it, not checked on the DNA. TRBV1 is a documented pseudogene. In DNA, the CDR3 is TGCACCAGCAGCCAAGATGGGGGCAAAGGCACTGAAGCTTTCTTT. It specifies CTSSQDGGKGTEAFF.